This T cell receptor (beta chain) was recorded in a study of T cell responses to AZD1222 COVID-19 vaccine. In the case of this clone: The antigen is not known.

The V and J ends lost 10 bases and 7 bases, in that order; junction bases with no gene match: 7. The length of the CDR3 is 12 residues. CDR1 SNHLY and CDR2 FYNNEI come from the germline V gene. Repertoires were generated with immunoSEQ multiplex PCR, while TCRdb's copy carries only in-frame clones and drops some. The table has roughly 150,000 clones, around nine tenths seen once. Overall study findings and caveats: Spike-specific TCRs gained breadth and depth after people received two AZD1222 doses.

The sample was peripheral blood, taken on day 0 of AZD1222 vaccination. The sequence was obtained from an adult in good health. The chain employs TRBV2 and TRBJ1-2; the match to TRBD1 covers 9 bases. In DNA form, the CDR3 reads TGTGCCACAGAACAGGGGGCGGGTGGCTACACCTTC. Amino acid sequence: CATEQGAGGYTF.